These 27 T cell receptor beta chains were all obtained from the same sample, sequenced in a study of blood T cell repertoires in COVID-19. TCRdb keeps only in-frame clones here, not all; method: immunoSEQ multiplex PCR. The sample has 160,000 or so clones; roughly 84% are singletons. Sequenced: PBMCs or T cells enriched from blood (not recorded which). The receptors come from a woman between 45 and 60 years old who had recovered from COVID-19.

The CDR3: CASSQGQLTEAFF. The CDR3 coding sequence is TGTGCCAGCTCTCAGGGGCAGCTCACTGAAGCTTTCTTT. The chain carries TRBV12-3 or TRBV12-4 and TRBJ1-1; perhaps TRBD1 as D (6 bases). V was trimmed by 8 bases and J by 4 bases, leaving 14 bases between them. The CDR3 loop spans 13 amino acids.

The chain couples TRBV28 to TRBJ1-4; TRBD1 matches 9 bases. The CDR3 loop spans 14 amino acids. V was pared by 6 bases and J by 8 bases, with 7 bases of the junction left unmatched. CDR1 is MDHEN, CDR2 SYDVKM, per germline. CDR3 residues: CASRAAQGAEKLFF. CDR3 nucleotide sequence: TGTGCCAGCAGAGCCGCACAGGGGGCGGAAAAACTGTTTTTT.

This clone turned up a few times. The V call is TRBV6-6, the J call TRBJ2-7; perhaps TRBD2 as D (5 bases). This CDR3 spans 14 amino acids. Germline V gives CDR1 MNHNY, CDR2 SVGAGI (reference sequence). Trimming cost V 0 bases and J 0 bases, with 6 bases left between them. Here the CDR3 reads CASSYSGGSYEQYF. The CDR3 nucleotides read TGTGCCAGCAGTTACTCTGGAGGCTCCTACGAGCAGTACTTC.

The V gene is TRBV29-1, the J gene TRBJ2-3; possible D gene TRBD2, 6 bases. Trimming left V 3 bases short and J 2 bases short, with 12 bases between. The CDR3 runs 14 residues. Germline V gene sequence: CDR1 SQVTM, CDR2 ANQGSEA. Here the CDR3 reads CSVEVSGLTDTQYF. Written as DNA, the CDR3 is TGCAGCGTTGAGGTGAGCGGGCTCACAGATACGCAGTATTTT.

This clone turned up a few times. This chain joins TRBV7-9 and TRBJ1-1; D not certain. Germline loops: CDR1 SEHNR, CDR2 FQNEAQ (reference sequence). The CDR3 loop spans 14 amino acids. Trimming cost V 5 bases and J 3 bases, with 13 bases left between them. CDR3 residues: CASSLHGADTEAFF. CDR3 nucleotides: TGTGCCAGCAGCCTCCACGGAGCCGACACTGAAGCTTTCTTT.

V usage is TRBV29-1 and J usage is TRBJ1-2, with 8 bases fitting TRBD1. J was trimmed by 5 bases and V by 8 bases; bases with no gene match: 7. In germline, CDR1 is SQVTM, CDR2 ANQGSEA. This CDR3 is built from 12 residues. The CDR3 is CSIGDRLYGYTF. For the CDR3, the DNA is TGCAGCATAGGGGACAGGCTTTATGGCTACACCTTC. The full variable domain, in which reference TRBV29-1 and TRBJ1-2 provide the parts outside the CDR3, is SAVISQKPSRDICQRGTSLTIQCQVDSQVTMMFWYRQQPGQSLTLIATANQGSEATYESGFVIDKFPISRPNLTFSTLTVSNMSPEDSSIYLCSIGDRLYGYTFGSGTRLTVV.

The genes are TRBV11-2 and TRBJ1-2, with D maybe TRBD1 (5 bases). This CDR3 has 13 amino acids. The germline V and J ends were trimmed by 4 bases and 6 bases, with 12 bases remaining between them. The germline CDR1 and CDR2 sequences are SGHAT and FQNNGV. CDR3 DNA: TGTGCCAGCAGCTGGGGGGGGTATGATGGCTACACCTTC. This gives the protein CASSWGGYDGYTF. Variable domain in full (rest from reference TRBV11-2 and TRBJ1-2): EAGVAQSPRYKIIEKRQSVAFWCNPISGHATLYWYQQILGQGPKLLIQFQNNGVVDDSQLPKDRFSAERLKGVDSTLKIQPAKLEDSAVYLCASSWGGYDGYTFGSGTRLTVV.

V and J are TRBV7-3 and TRBJ2-1; D is perhaps TRBD1 (6 bases). The CDR3 is 14 residues long. Per the germline V gene, CDR1 is SGHTA and CDR2 is FQGTGA. V was pared by 1 base and J by 8 bases, with 12 bases between. The DNA of the CDR3 is TGTGCCAGCAGCTTAATAGCAGGGGCAGATGAGCAGTTCTTC. It is translated as CASSLIAGADEQFF.

The gene calls are TRBV12-3 or TRBV12-4 and TRBJ2-7, with D hard to call. This CDR3 comprises 12 residues. Trimming took 6 bases from V and 4 from J, leaving 10 bases between them. The DNA for the CDR3 is TGTGCCAGCAGACCTGGCACGTACGAGCAGTACTTC. Protein product: CASRPGTYEQYF.

The V and J genes are TRBV15 and TRBJ1-5, with unresolved D. The CDR3 loop spans 16 amino acids. Trimming left V 2 bases short and J 2 bases short, with 13 bases between. CDR1 and CDR2 (germline): LNHNV, YYDKDF (reference sequence). CDR3 DNA: TGTGCCACCAGCAGACTCCCGGGGTTGGGCAATCAGCCCCAGCATTTT. This sequence encodes CATSRLPGLGNQPQHF.

This chain connects TRBV6-6 to TRBJ2-7; D is uncertain. The V end lost 3 bases, the J end lost 4 bases, and 10 bases lay between the germline ends. The germline V gene encodes CDR1 MNHNY and CDR2 SVGAGI (reference sequence). The CDR3 has 13 residues. The CDR3 region has the DNA TGTGCCAGCAGTTATGTGACTGGATACGAGCAGTACTTC. Its protein is CASSYVTGYEQYF.

This clone was seen a handful of times. The chain is built from TRBV27 and TRBJ1-5; the match to TRBD1 covers 7 bases. V trimming: 1 base; J trimming: 3 bases; junction bases outside the gene matches: 12. The germline V gene encodes CDR1 MNHEY and CDR2 SMNVEV (reference sequence). This CDR3 has 18 residues. The CDR3 bases are TGTGCCAGCAGTTTATTGGCCCCGAACAGGGGACTCAATCAGCCCCAGCATTTT. As protein: CASSLLAPNRGLNQPQHF.

V gene TRBV2 combines with J gene TRBJ2-7; the match to TRBD2 covers 12 bases. V was clipped by 5 bases and J by 6 bases; unmatched bases: 5. Germline loops: CDR1 SNHLY, CDR2 FYNNEI. CDR3 length equals 14 residues. The CDR3 DNA follows: TGTGCCAGCAGTACTAGCGGGAGGCGGGTCGAGCAGTACTTC. As protein: CASSTSGRRVEQYF.

The CDR3 nucleotides are TGCGCCAGCAGCCAGGGTGTGGGACTAGCCCTCCATGAGCAGTTCTTC. It codes for CASSQGVGLALHEQFF. The chain employs TRBV4-3 and TRBJ2-1, with 9 bases that match TRBD2. CDR3 length: 16 amino acids. CDR1 and CDR2 (germline): LGHNA, YSLEER. The V and J ends lost 3 bases and 8 bases, in that order; junction bases with no gene match: 11.

Regarding this clone: This likely came from a read error, as a far larger clone is one base away. Other DNA variants within this sample encode the same CDR3. The chain uses TRBV3-1 (or the pseudogene TRBV3-2) and TRBJ2-5; the match to TRBD2 covers 8 bases. Germline V gene sequence: CDR1 LGHDT, CDR2 YNNKEL (reference sequence). Trimming removed 3 bases from V and 5 bases from J; junction bases left unmatched: 5. The CDR3 has 14 amino acids. The CDR3 loop reads CASSHGRGGETQYF. The CDR3 region has the DNA TGTGCCAGCAGCCACGGGAGGGGGGGGGAGACCCAGTACTTC.

This sequence joins TRBV5-3 and TRBJ2-7; D is ambiguous. TRBV5-3 is identified as an open reading frame with a role that is uncertain. The ends were cut back, 1 base at V and 3 bases at J, with 8 bases in the middle. The length of the CDR3 is 13 residues. This CDR3 reads CARSLRSYYEQYF. CDR3 DNA: TGTGCCAGAAGCTTGCGGTCTTACTACGAGCAGTACTTC.

V gene TRBV7-3 combines with J gene TRBJ1-1; TRBD1 agrees at 8 bases. Germline loops: CDR1 SGHTA, CDR2 FQGTGA. The CDR3 runs to 15 residues. V shed 5 bases, J shed 1 base, and the junction held 6 bases outside the gene matches. Here the CDR3 reads CASSPGGTGNTEAFF. The DNA for the CDR3 is TGTGCCAGCAGCCCTGGGGGGACAGGGAACACTGAAGCTTTCTTT. Filled out from reference TRBV7-3 and TRBJ1-1, the complete variable domain reads GAGVSQTPSNKVTEKGKYVELRCDPISGHTALYWYRQSLGQGPEFLIYFQGTGAADDSGLPNDRFFAVRPEGSVSTLKIQRTERGDSAVYLCASSPGGTGNTEAFFGQGTRLTVV.

The chain combines TRBV7-3 with TRBJ2-3, with TRBD2 identical over 9 bases. V shed 3 bases, J shed 0 bases, and the junction held 7 bases outside the gene matches. The CDR3 totals 17 residues. The germline CDR1 and CDR2 sequences are SGHTA and FQGTGA. In DNA form, the CDR3 reads TGTGCCAGCAGCTTGTCGTCTAGCGGGGTTAGCACAGATACGCAGTATTTT. Translated, it gives CASSLSSSGVSTDTQYF.

Within the sample, this clone is medium-sized. The chain carries TRBV7-2 and TRBJ1-2, with 9 bases aligning to TRBD1. The CDR3 has 13 amino acids. The trim removed 5 bases at V and 4 bases at J, leaving 2 bases unmatched. Germline lookup yields CDR1 SGHTA and CDR2 FQGNSA. CDR3 bases: TGTGCCAGCAGCCCGACAGGGGGCTATGGCTACACCTTC. Translation gives CASSPTGGYGYTF.

The chain employs TRBV6-5 and TRBJ1-4, with D perhaps TRBD1 (5 bases). Trimming took off 8 bases at V and 7 bases at J, with 8 bases between the two ends. There are 11 residues in the CDR3. The germline CDR1 and CDR2 sequences are MNHEY and SVGAGI. The CDR3 loop reads CASQGLEKLFF. In nucleotides, the CDR3 is TGTGCCAGCCAGGGTCTTGAAAAACTGTTTTTT.

The gene calls are TRBV10-3 and TRBJ2-7, with 7 bases that match TRBD1. Germline trimming cut 5 bases from V and 5 bases from J; bases unmatched to any gene: 9. Germline CDR1 reads ENHRY; CDR2 reads SYGVKD. The CDR3 has 14 amino acids. The CDR3 is CAISPGQSVDEQYF. For the CDR3, the DNA is TGTGCCATCAGTCCGGGACAGTCGGTGGACGAGCAGTACTTC.

This chain joins TRBV19 and TRBJ1-2; D unclear. Trimming took 10 bases from V and 3 from J, leaving 12 bases between them. The CDR3 has 12 residues. Germline CDR1 LNHDA, CDR2 SQIVND (reference sequence). The CDR3 here is CATSGTYYGYTF. As DNA, the CDR3 is TGTGCCACCTCAGGTACCTACTATGGCTACACCTTC. The variable domain in full, completed from reference TRBV19 and TRBJ1-2, reads DGGITQSPKYLFRKEGQNVTLSCEQNLNHDAMYWYRQDPGQGLRLIYYSQIVNDFQKGDIAEGYSVSREKKESFPLTVTSAQKNPTAFYLCATSGTYYGYTFGSGTRLTVV.

In this sample, this clone turned up a few times. The CDR3 region is CASSEWSSGRGLNEQFF. The DNA for the CDR3 is TGTGCCAGCAGTGAGTGGTCTAGCGGGAGAGGTCTCAATGAGCAGTTCTTC. The chain carries TRBV2 and TRBJ2-1, with TRBD2 identical over 10 bases. The CDR3 extends over 17 amino acids. Trimming cost V 3 bases and J 6 bases; bases outside gene matches: 11. The V gene's germline CDR1 is SNHLY and CDR2 FYNNEI.

This clone was observed once. The same CDR3 can be traced to other DNA sequences in this sample. V usage is TRBV5-7 and J usage is TRBJ2-7; weak D call: TRBD1 (6 bases). TRBV5-7 is classed as an ORF, of uncertain function. The CDR3 spans 15 residues. V was clipped by 5 bases and J by 2 bases, with 17 bases between them. The CDR3 spells CASSERDTSTYEQYF. CDR3 bases: TGTGCCAGCAGTGAAAGGGACACCTCAACCTACGAGCAGTACTTC.

The chain links TRBV4-2 to TRBJ1-2; 7 bases are shared with TRBD1. The V gene's germline CDR1 is LGHNA and CDR2 YNFKEQ. Unmatched junction bases numbered 5, after V lost 1 base and J lost 6 bases. The CDR3 spans 14 residues. CDR3 in amino acids: CASSQADRVDGYTF. CDR3 in DNA: TGTGCCAGCAGCCAAGCTGACAGGGTGGATGGCTACACCTTC.

This chain joins TRBV5-1 and TRBJ2-3; 7 bases map to TRBD1. After removal of 3 bases from V and 6 bases from J, the junction contained 10 bases not matched to a gene. The CDR3 consists of 15 residues. In germline, CDR1 is SGHRS, CDR2 YFSETQ. The CDR3 protein is CASSWADRAGDTQYF. CDR3 in DNA: TGCGCCAGCAGCTGGGCTGACAGGGCGGGCGATACGCAGTATTTT.

The J gene is TRBJ1-1, the V gene TRBV5-1, with 9 positions matching TRBD1. J gave up 4 bases and V 3 bases, and 10 bases lay outside the gene matches. CDR1 and CDR2 (germline): SGHRS, YFSETQ. The CDR3 loop spans 16 amino acids. CDR3 protein: CASSYTGGAGTTEAFF. CDR3 sequence (DNA): TGCGCCAGCAGCTATACAGGGGGCGCGGGGACCACTGAAGCTTTCTTT. The whole variable domain, remainder taken from reference TRBV5-1 and TRBJ1-1, is KAGVTQTPRYLIKTRGQQVTLSCSPISGHRSVSWYQQTPGQGLQFLFEYFSETQRNKGNFPGRFSGRQFSNSRSEMNVSTLELGDSALYLCASSYTGGAGTTEAFFGQGTRLTVV.